This TCR beta chain was sequenced during a study of regulatory T cells in long-lasting Graves disease. Whole-study results and caveats: Examination was confined to peripheral blood, excluding thyroid tissue.

The V gene end was trimmed by 5 bases and the J gene end by 4 bases; junction bases not matched to a gene: 2. This CDR3 has 15 amino acids. CDR1 LNHNV and CDR2 YYDKDF come from the germline V gene (reference sequence). Arm-PCR of CDR3 regions and iRepertoire HTBI primers were used to build TCR beta libraries. TCRdb called the multiplex PCR reads again in MiXCR, with one record for every CDR3 protein. The table has about 620,000 distinct CDR3 sequences, less than 20% seen once. Remarks on this clonotype: Its specificity is unknown.

As for time point: newly diagnosed GD, antithyroid drugs for less than 3 months. PBMC RNA was the source of the TCR library. The sample was also reused in another study, on T cells in Graves' hyperthyroidism and ophthalmopathy. As that report states: Ophthalmopathy was distinguished from stable hyperthyroidism by 13 V-J signatures.

The sequence was obtained from a woman under 40 with Graves disease. This specimen was peripheral blood mononuclear cells (PBMCs), taken at new diagnosis, from a patient treated with antithyroid drugs. This sequence joins TRBV15 and TRBJ2-1; 13 nucleotides agree with TRBD2. CDR3: CATSLGLAGYNEQFF. Here the CDR3 DNA reads TGTGCCACCAGCTTGGGACTAGCGGGATACAATGAGCAGTTCTTC.